These 26 T cell receptor beta chains came from one sample sequenced in a study of T cells in Graves' hyperthyroidism and ophthalmopathy. RNA transcripts served as the template for amplifying TCR beta CDR3 regions. The HTBI set primed first-round TCR CDR3 RT-PCR. TCRdb reanalysed the multiplex PCR reads using MiXCR and keeps one entry per CDR3 protein. The sample has about 250,000 distinct CDR3 sequences, 20% to 25% seen once. The sample comprised blood. These receptors originate from a man aged 25-45 years with Graves' ophthalmopathy.

The J gene is TRBJ2-1, the V gene TRBV11-3; the match to TRBD2 covers 8 bases. The germline gives CDR1 SGHNT, CDR2 YENEEA. V lost 3 bases to trimming and J lost 7 bases; unmatched junction nucleotides: 8. This CDR3 spans 15 amino acids. CDR3 amino acids: CASSFGGLVGNEQFF. CDR3 sequence (DNA): TGTGCCAGCAGCTTTGGGGGACTAGTGGGAAATGAGCAGTTCTTC. The whole variable domain, filled in from reference TRBV11-3 and TRBJ2-1, reads EAGVVQSPRYKIIEKKQPVAFWCNPISGHNTLYWYLQNLGQGPELLIRYENEEAVDDSQLPKDRFSAERLKGVDSTLKIQPAELGDSAVYLCASSFGGLVGNEQFFGPGTRLTVL.

The chain employs TRBV28 and TRBJ2-4; TRBD1 agrees at 9 bases. V lost 4 bases to trimming and J lost 7 bases; unmatched junction nucleotides: 11. Germline CDR1 reads MDHEN; CDR2 reads SYDVKM. The CDR3 is 16 residues long. CDR3 in DNA: TGTGCCAGCAGTTCCCCCGGGACAGGGTTCGGGAACATTCAGTACTTC. This sequence encodes CASSSPGTGFGNIQYF.

This clonotype was observed a few times. V and J are TRBV5-1 and TRBJ2-1; perhaps D is TRBD1 or TRBD2 (6 bases each). V dropped 4 bases and J dropped 9 bases, with 20 bases sitting between them. The CDR3 loop spans 15 amino acids. Germline V gene sequence: CDR1 SGHRS, CDR2 YFSETQ. In DNA, the CDR3 is TGCGCCAGCAGCCCCCCTGGGGGAGGAGGGGGTGAGCAGTTCTTC. It codes for CASSPPGGGGGEQFF. Variable domain in full (rest from reference TRBV5-1 and TRBJ2-1): KAGVTQTPRYLIKTRGQQVTLSCSPISGHRSVSWYQQTPGQGLQFLFEYFSETQRNKGNFPGRFSGRQFSNSRSEMNVSTLELGDSALYLCASSPPGGGGGEQFFGPGTRLTVL.

This clonotype was counted many times. This rearrangement joins TRBV3-1 to TRBJ1-3; D remains unclear. V dropped 4 bases and J dropped 0 bases, with 13 bases sitting between them. CDR3 size: 16 residues. The germline V gene encodes CDR1 LGHDT and CDR2 YNNKEL (reference sequence). The CDR3 nucleotides read TGTGCCAGCAGCCCCTATGGACGGCACTCTGGAAACACCATATATTTT. It is translated as CASSPYGRHSGNTIYF.

CDR3 protein: CASSLGPAQETQYF. For the CDR3, the DNA is TGTGCCAGCAGCTTAGGCCCGGCCCAAGAGACCCAGTACTTC. This chain links TRBV5-4 with TRBJ2-5; no clear D gene. CDR3 size: 14 residues. Germline V gene lookup returns CDR1 SGHNT and CDR2 YYREEE (reference sequence). Trimming pared 2 bases from V and 1 base from J, leaving 9 bases between.

Details on this clonotype: A much larger clone differs from this one at a single base, so this may be a read error. The chain has TRBV2 and TRBJ2-5, with 7 bases aligning to TRBD2. This CDR3 has 15 amino acids. The V gene's germline CDR1 is SNHLY and CDR2 FYNNEI. The CDR3 spells CASSETSADQESQYF. DNA of the CDR3: TGTGCCAGCAGTGAAACTAGCGCCGACCAAGAGAGCCAGTACTTC. Looking up the rest from reference TRBV2 and TRBJ2-5 gives the full variable domain: EPEVTQTPSHQVTQMGQEVILRCVPISNHLYFYWYRQILGQKVEFLVSFYNNEISEKSEIFDDQFSVERPDGSNFTLKIRSTKLEDSAMYFCASSETSADQESQYFGPGTRLLVL.

Notes on this clonotype: A much larger clone differs from this one at a single base, so this may be a read error. The V and J genes are TRBV20-1 and TRBJ2-3, with D hard to call. Looked up from germline, CDR1 is DFQATT and CDR2 is SNEGSKA (reference sequence). The CDR3 covers 14 residues. This CDR3 is CSDRDLLELDTQYF. The DNA of the CDR3 is TGCAGTGATAGAGATCTCCTAGAGTTGGATACGCAGTATTTT.

This clonotype was seen a handful of times. The chain combines TRBV20-1 with TRBJ1-4, with D uncertain. CDR1 is DFQATT, CDR2 SNEGSKA, per germline (reference sequence). The V end was cut by 0 bases, the J end by 5 bases, with 4 bases between. The CDR3 is 12 residues long. The DNA for the CDR3 is TGCAGTGCTAGAGATCAGAATGAAAAACTGTTTTTT. The encoded protein is CSARDQNEKLFF.

This clonotype was counted only a few times. V gene TRBV19 combines with J gene TRBJ1-2; D not certain. CDR3 length equals 14 residues. The V and J ends lost 3 bases and 6 bases respectively, with 14 bases between them. CDR1 and CDR2 from the germline V gene are LNHDA and SQIVND (reference sequence). The chain's CDR3 is CASSIRRQLDGYTF. In DNA form, the CDR3 reads TGTGCCAGTAGTATTAGGAGGCAGCTCGATGGCTACACCTTC.

Only a few counts were recorded for this clonotype. The rearrangement joins TRBV5-4 to TRBJ1-1; D is unclear. The V end was cut by 1 base, the J end by 0 bases, with 7 bases between. Germline V gives CDR1 SGHNT, CDR2 YYREEE (reference sequence). This CDR3 region has 14 residues. In nucleotides, the CDR3 is TGTGCCAGCAGCTTGTACACGATGAACACTGAAGCTTTCTTT. Protein sequence: CASSLYTMNTEAFF.

The chain has TRBV6-1 and TRBJ1-2, with D unclear. Trimming removed 5 bases at V and 6 bases at J, with 10 bases between. This CDR3 region has 12 residues. Germline loops: CDR1 MNHNS, CDR2 SASEGT. The CDR3 protein is CASSSWSNGYTF. DNA of the CDR3: TGTGCCAGCAGTTCCTGGTCGAATGGCTACACCTTC.

The chain uses TRBV24-1 and TRBJ2-2, with 9 positions matching TRBD2. The germline gives CDR1 KGHDR, CDR2 SFDVKD. After removal of 4 bases from V and 7 bases from J, the junction contained 12 bases not matched to a gene. The CDR3 length is 17 residues. This chain's CDR3 is CATSDPMVAGAVGELFF. The CDR3 DNA follows: TGTGCCACCAGTGACCCCATGGTAGCGGGAGCGGTCGGGGAGCTGTTTTTT.

This clonotype has ten or more counts. The V and J genes are TRBV12-3 or TRBV12-4 and TRBJ2-1; D gene unclear. The CDR3 totals 15 residues. Trimming removed 6 bases at V and 6 bases at J, with 18 bases between. CDR3 protein: CASSQRLSQSNEQFF. The CDR3 DNA reads TGTGCCAGCAGCCAAAGATTATCACAGTCCAATGAGCAGTTCTTC.

The rearrangement uses TRBV5-1 and TRBJ1-1; D unclear. CDR1 SGHRS and CDR2 YFSETQ come from the germline V gene. CDR3 length: 15 residues. Trimming took off 4 bases at V and 4 bases at J, with 17 bases between the two ends. CDR3 protein: CASSPNLNSVTEAFF. CDR3 coding DNA: TGCGCCAGCAGCCCCAATCTAAATTCAGTCACTGAAGCTTTCTTT.

In its sample, this clonotype was seen a few times. The J gene is TRBJ2-2, the V gene TRBV20-1; the D gene is possibly TRBD2 (5 bases). This CDR3 is 14 amino acids long. V gave up 1 base and J gave up 2 bases, with 8 bases separating them. Germline V gives CDR1 DFQATT, CDR2 SNEGSKA (reference sequence). CDR3 residues: CSARGGVNTGELFF. In nucleotides, the CDR3 is TGCAGTGCTAGAGGGGGAGTCAACACCGGGGAGCTGTTTTTT.

CDR3 sequence (DNA): TGTGCCAGCAGCGTAGAAGGGGGGTTGACTGAAGCTTTCTTT. Translated, it gives CASSVEGGLTEAFF. The rearrangement links TRBV9 to TRBJ1-1, with a possible D match to TRBD1 (6 bases). Germline CDR1 reads SGDLS; CDR2 reads YYNGEE. The germline V and J ends were trimmed by 0 bases and 5 bases, with 11 bases remaining between them. CDR3 size: 14 residues.

This clonotype has ten or more counts. The V and J genes are TRBV30 and TRBJ1-6; the match to TRBD1 covers 11 bases. V trimming: 2 bases; J trimming: 6 bases; junction bases outside the gene matches: 3. The CDR3 contains 15 residues. The V gene's germline CDR1 is GTSNPN and CDR2 SVGIG (reference sequence). The CDR3: CAWSFGTGGNSPLHF. In DNA, the CDR3 is TGTGCCTGGAGTTTCGGGACAGGGGGTAATTCACCCCTCCACTTT.

This chain links TRBV27 with TRBJ2-2; 10 nucleotides align to TRBD2. With V trimmed by 5 bases and J by 4 bases, 16 bases remained unmatched. This CDR3 region has 19 residues. Germline V gene sequence: CDR1 MNHEY, CDR2 SMNVEV (reference sequence). DNA for the CDR3: TGTGCCAGCAGTCCCAAACAATGGACTAGCGGTCGTCTCACCGGGGAGCTGTTTTTT. This encodes CASSPKQWTSGRLTGELFF.

The V gene is TRBV11-3, the J gene TRBJ2-1; no clear D. Trimming took off 0 bases at V and 5 bases at J, with 8 bases between the two ends. Germline CDR1 reads SGHNT; CDR2 reads YENEEA. The CDR3 totals 14 residues. CDR3 sequence reads: CASSLDGPNNEQFF. CDR3 in DNA: TGTGCCAGCAGCTTAGATGGCCCCAACAATGAGCAGTTCTTC.

The genes are TRBV6-2 or TRBV6-3 and TRBJ2-1; 8 bases match TRBD2. The CDR3 contains 15 residues. CDR1 and CDR2 (germline): MNHEY, SVGEGT. With 6 bases clipped from V and 4 bases from J, the junction kept 8 bases outside the gene matches. In DNA, the CDR3 is TGTGCCAGCAGCATCGGGGGGGGGCGGTACAATGAGCAGTTCTTC. Translation: CASSIGGGRYNEQFF.

The CDR3 here is CASNRGRRTDTQYF. CDR3 coding DNA: TGTGCCAGCAATCGAGGCAGACGCACAGATACGCAGTATTTT. The rearrangement uses TRBV6-1 and TRBJ2-3; D is unresolved. The V end was cut by 7 bases, the J end by 1 base, with 12 bases between. The CDR3 is made up of 14 amino acids. Germline V gives CDR1 MNHNS, CDR2 SASEGT.

In its sample, this clonotype was seen a few times. CDR3 in DNA: TGTGCCAGCAGTAAAGTTAGGGCCTACGAGCAGTACTTC. Its protein product is CASSKVRAYEQYF. This chain links TRBV6-2 or TRBV6-3 with TRBJ2-7; D gene unclear. CDR1 MNHEY and CDR2 SVGEGT come from the germline V gene. This CDR3 contains 13 residues. Trimming pared 5 bases from V and 2 bases from J, leaving 10 bases between.

This sequence joins TRBV7-8 and TRBJ2-4; D unresolved. The CDR3 has 11 amino acids. V lost 1 base, J lost 7 bases, and 2 bases lay in between. CDR1 and CDR2 from the germline V gene are SGHVS and FQNEAQ. The DNA of the CDR3 is TGTGCCAGCAGCTTAGGGAACATTCAGTACTTC. It specifies CASSLGNIQYF.

This clonotype was recorded at least ten times. V and J are TRBV18 and TRBJ1-1; D is unresolved. Germline values: CDR1 KGHSH, CDR2 LQKENI. The length of the CDR3 is 13 residues. Trimming removed 8 bases from V and 1 base from J, with 11 bases in between. The CDR3 DNA follows: TGTGCCAGCCACAACTACAAGAACACTGAAGCTTTCTTT. Its translation: CASHNYKNTEAFF.

The chain employs TRBV19 and TRBJ2-6; 9 positions agree with TRBD1. J lost 7 bases, V lost 6 bases, and 10 bases had no gene match. The CDR3 spans 16 residues. Germline loops: CDR1 LNHDA, CDR2 SQIVND (reference sequence). CDR3 sequence reads: CASSRTGQGKANVLTF. In nucleotides, the CDR3 is TGTGCCAGTAGCAGAACGGGACAGGGAAAAGCCAACGTCCTGACTTTC. The full variable domain, with the rest looked up from reference TRBV19 and TRBJ2-6, is DGGITQSPKYLFRKEGQNVTLSCEQNLNHDAMYWYRQDPGQGLRLIYYSQIVNDFQKGDIAEGYSVSREKKESFPLTVTSAQKNPTAFYLCASSRTGQGKANVLTFGAGSRLTVL.

This clonotype was recorded at least ten times. This chain joins TRBV6-1 and TRBJ1-1; TRBD1 matches at 9 bases. The trim removed 2 bases at V and 1 base at J, leaving 2 bases unmatched. CDR3 length: 15 residues. The germline gives CDR1 MNHNS, CDR2 SASEGT. In nucleotides, the CDR3 is TGTGCCAGCAGTGAACCGGGACAGGGGAACACTGAAGCTTTCTTT. Its protein product is CASSEPGQGNTEAFF.